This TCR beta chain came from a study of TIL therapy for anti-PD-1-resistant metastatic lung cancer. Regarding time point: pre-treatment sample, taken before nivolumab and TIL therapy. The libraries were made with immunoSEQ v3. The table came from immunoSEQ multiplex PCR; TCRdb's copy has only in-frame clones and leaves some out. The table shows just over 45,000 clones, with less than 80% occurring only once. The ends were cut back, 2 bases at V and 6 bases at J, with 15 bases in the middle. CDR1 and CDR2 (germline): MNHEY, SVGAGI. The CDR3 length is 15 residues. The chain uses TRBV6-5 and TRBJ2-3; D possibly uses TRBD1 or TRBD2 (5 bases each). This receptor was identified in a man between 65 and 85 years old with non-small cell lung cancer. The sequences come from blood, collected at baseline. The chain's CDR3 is CASSYGAGPGDTQYF. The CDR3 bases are TGTGCCAGCAGTTACGGGGCGGGTCCCGGGGATACGCAGTATTTT.